This TCR beta chain was identified during a study of control samples from healthy donors and cancer patients. Assay used: immunoSEQ multiplex PCR; TCRdb lists only in-frame clones, some missing. The table lists some 18,000 clones, around four fifths of them singletons, with 29% in the top ten. CDR1 and CDR2 (germline): SGHRS, YFSETQ. CDR3 length: 14 amino acids. Trimming removed 2 bases at V and 3 bases at J, with 10 bases between. The source of this sequence is a woman in her 70s with lung cancer. Sequences were obtained from PBMCs. The V and J genes are TRBV5-1 and TRBJ2-3, with TRBD2 as a possible D gene (6 bases). The CDR3 protein is CASSFGGPTDTQYF. The CDR3 DNA is TGCGCCAGCAGCTTCGGGGGACCAACAGATACGCAGTATTTT.